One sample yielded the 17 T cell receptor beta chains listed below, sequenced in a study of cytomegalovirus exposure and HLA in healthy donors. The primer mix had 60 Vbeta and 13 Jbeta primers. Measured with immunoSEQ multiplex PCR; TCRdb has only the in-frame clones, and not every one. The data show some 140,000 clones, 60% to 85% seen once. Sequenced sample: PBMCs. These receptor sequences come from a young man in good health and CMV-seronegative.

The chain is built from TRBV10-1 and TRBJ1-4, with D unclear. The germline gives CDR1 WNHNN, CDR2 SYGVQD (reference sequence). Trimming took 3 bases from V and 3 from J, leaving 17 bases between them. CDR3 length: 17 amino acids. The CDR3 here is CASSDSYSGSPNEKLFF. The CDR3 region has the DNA TGCGCCAGCAGTGACTCCTACTCCGGGTCCCCTAATGAAAAACTGTTTTTT.

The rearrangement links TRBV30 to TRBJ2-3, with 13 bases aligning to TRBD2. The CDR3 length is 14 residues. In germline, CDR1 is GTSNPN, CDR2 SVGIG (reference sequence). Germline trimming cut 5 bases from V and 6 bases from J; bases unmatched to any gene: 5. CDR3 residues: CAWATGLAGDTQYF. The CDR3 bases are TGTGCCTGGGCCACGGGACTAGCGGGGGATACGCAGTATTTT.

CDR3 DNA: TGTGCCAGCAGTGCCCAACGGGACTACGAGCAGTACTTC. It specifies CASSAQRDYEQYF. This chain connects TRBV6-1 to TRBJ2-7; TRBD2 is a possible D gene (5 bases). The CDR3 runs to 13 residues. CDR1 and CDR2 from the germline V gene are MNHNS and SASEGT. Trimming stripped 4 bases from V and 3 bases from J, with 10 bases between.

CDR3 sequence: CASSSGGPPDTQYF. The CDR3 coding sequence is TGTGCCAGCAGCTCGGGGGGGCCGCCAGATACGCAGTATTTT. The chain combines TRBV7-3 with TRBJ2-3; 8 nucleotides match TRBD2. J was trimmed by 4 bases and V by 4 bases; bases with no gene match: 4. CDR1 and CDR2 (germline): SGHTA, FQGTGA. The CDR3 sequence is 14 residues long. Variable domain in full (rest from reference TRBV7-3 and TRBJ2-3): GAGVSQTPSNKVTEKGKYVELRCDPISGHTALYWYRQSLGQGPEFLIYFQGTGAADDSGLPNDRFFAVRPEGSVSTLKIQRTERGDSAVYLCASSSGGPPDTQYFGPGTRLTVL.

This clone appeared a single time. The CDR3 sequence: CASSLALSGTDTQYF. As DNA, the CDR3 is TGTGCCAGCAGCTTAGCCCTTAGTGGCACAGATACGCAGTATTTT. The J gene is TRBJ2-3, the V gene TRBV11-3; D is uncertain. V lost 1 base, J lost 1 base, and 9 bases lay in between. Looked up from germline, CDR1 is SGHNT and CDR2 is YENEEA. The CDR3 has 15 amino acids.

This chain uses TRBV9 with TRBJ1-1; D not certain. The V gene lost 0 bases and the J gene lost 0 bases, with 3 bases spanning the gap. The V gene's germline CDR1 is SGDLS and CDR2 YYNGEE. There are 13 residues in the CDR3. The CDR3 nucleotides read TGTGCCAGCAGCGTAGTCTTGAACACTGAAGCTTTCTTT. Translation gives CASSVVLNTEAFF.

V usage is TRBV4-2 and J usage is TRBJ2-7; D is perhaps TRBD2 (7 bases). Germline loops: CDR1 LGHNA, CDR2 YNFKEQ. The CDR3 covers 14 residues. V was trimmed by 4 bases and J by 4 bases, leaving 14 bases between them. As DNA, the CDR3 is TGTGCCAGCAGCCCGGAGGGGGGGCCGTACGAGCAGTACTTC. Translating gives CASSPEGGPYEQYF.

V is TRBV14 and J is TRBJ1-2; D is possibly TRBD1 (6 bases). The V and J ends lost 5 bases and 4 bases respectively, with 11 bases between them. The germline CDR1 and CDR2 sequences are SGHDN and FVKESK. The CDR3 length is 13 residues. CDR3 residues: CASSRGGFYGYTF. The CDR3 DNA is TGTGCCAGCAGCAGGGGGGGCTTCTATGGCTACACCTTC.

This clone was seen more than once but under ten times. The CDR3 loop is CASSQVSPGQVSEAFF. In nucleotides, the CDR3 is TGCGCCAGCAGCCAAGTTAGTCCGGGACAGGTTTCTGAAGCTTTCTTT. This chain uses TRBV4-3 with TRBJ1-1, with 8 bases matching TRBD1. J gave up 6 bases and V 1 base, and 10 bases lay outside the gene matches. This CDR3 comprises 16 residues. The germline CDR1 and CDR2 sequences are LGHNA and YSLEER.

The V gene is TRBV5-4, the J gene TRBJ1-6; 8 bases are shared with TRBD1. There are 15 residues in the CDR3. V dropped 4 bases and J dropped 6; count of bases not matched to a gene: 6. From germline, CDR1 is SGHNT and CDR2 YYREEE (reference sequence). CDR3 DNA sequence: TGTGCCAGCAGCCCCGGACAGGGTGGTAATTCACCCCTCCACTTT. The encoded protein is CASSPGQGGNSPLHF.

The CDR3 here is CASSLASIETQYF. CDR3 nucleotide sequence: TGTGCCAGCAGCTTAGCGTCTATAGAGACCCAGTACTTC. V and J are TRBV7-2 and TRBJ2-5; D remains ambiguous. Trimming took off 0 bases at V and 4 bases at J, with 6 bases between the two ends. The CDR3 is 13 amino acids. The germline V gene encodes CDR1 SGHTA and CDR2 FQGNSA.

Here the CDR3 reads CSARHADTQYF. The DNA of the CDR3 is TGCAGTGCTCGACACGCAGATACGCAGTATTTT. V and J are TRBV20-1 and TRBJ2-3; D not certain. This CDR3 has 11 amino acids. Trimming removed 5 bases from V and 4 bases from J, with 7 bases in between. CDR1 and CDR2 from the germline V gene are DFQATT and SNEGSKA (reference sequence).

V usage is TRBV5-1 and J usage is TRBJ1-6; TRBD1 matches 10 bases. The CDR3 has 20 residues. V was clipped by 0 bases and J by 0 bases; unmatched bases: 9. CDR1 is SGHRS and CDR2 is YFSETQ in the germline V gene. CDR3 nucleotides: TGCGCCAGCAGCTTGGAGCCGGGACAGGGGCTTTACTCCTATAATTCACCCCTCCACTTT. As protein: CASSLEPGQGLYSYNSPLHF.

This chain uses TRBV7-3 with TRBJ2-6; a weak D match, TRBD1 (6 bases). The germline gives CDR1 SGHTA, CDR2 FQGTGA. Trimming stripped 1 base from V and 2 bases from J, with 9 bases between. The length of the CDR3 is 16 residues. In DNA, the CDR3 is TGTGCCAGCAGCTTAAAGGCAGGGGCTGGGGCCAACGTCCTGACTTTC. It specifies CASSLKAGAGANVLTF.

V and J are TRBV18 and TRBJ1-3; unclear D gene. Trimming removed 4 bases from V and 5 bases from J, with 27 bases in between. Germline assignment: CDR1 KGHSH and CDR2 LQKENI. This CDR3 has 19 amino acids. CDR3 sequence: CASSRPKGVPGRVRNTIYF. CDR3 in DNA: TGTGCCAGCTCACGACCCAAGGGAGTGCCTGGCCGGGTCCGAAACACCATATATTTT.

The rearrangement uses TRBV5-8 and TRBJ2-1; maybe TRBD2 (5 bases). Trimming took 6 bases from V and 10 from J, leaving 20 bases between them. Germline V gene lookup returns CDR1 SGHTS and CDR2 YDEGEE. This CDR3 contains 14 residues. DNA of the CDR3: TGTGCCAGCAACTACCAAGCGGTTGGAGCGGAGCAGTTCTTC. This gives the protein CASNYQAVGAEQFF.

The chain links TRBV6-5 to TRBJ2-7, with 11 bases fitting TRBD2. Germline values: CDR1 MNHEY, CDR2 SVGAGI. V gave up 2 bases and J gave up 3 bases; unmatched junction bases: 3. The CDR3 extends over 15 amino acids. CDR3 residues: CASSYTSGSYYEQYF. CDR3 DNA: TGTGCCAGCAGTTACACTAGCGGGAGCTACTACGAGCAGTACTTC.